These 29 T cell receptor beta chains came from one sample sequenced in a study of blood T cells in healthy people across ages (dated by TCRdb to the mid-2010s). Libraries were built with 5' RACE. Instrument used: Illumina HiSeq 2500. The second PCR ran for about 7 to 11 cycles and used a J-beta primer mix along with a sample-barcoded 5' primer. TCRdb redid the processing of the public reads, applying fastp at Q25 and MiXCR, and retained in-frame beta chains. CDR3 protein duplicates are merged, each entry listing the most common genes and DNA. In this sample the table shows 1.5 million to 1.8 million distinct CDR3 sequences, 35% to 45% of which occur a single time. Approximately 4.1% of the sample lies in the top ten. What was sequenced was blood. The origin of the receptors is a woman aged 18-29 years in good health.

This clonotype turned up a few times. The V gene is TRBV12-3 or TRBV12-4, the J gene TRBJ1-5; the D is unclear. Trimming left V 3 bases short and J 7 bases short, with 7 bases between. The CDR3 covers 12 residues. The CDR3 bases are TGTGCCAGCAGTTTTATGGGGCAGCCCCAGCATTTT. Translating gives CASSFMGQPQHF.

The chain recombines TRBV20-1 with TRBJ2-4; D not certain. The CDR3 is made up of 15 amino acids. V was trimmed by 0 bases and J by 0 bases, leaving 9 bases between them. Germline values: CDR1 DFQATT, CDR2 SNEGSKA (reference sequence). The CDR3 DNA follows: TGCAGTGCTAGAGAGGGAAGCCTAGCCAAAAACATTCAGTACTTC. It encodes CSAREGSLAKNIQYF.

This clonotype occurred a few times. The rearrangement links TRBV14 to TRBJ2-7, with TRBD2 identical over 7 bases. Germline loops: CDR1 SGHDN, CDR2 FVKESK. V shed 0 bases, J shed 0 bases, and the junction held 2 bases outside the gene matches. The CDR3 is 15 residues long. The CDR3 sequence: CASSQDTSDSYEQYF. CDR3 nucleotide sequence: TGTGCCAGCAGCCAAGATACTAGCGACTCCTACGAGCAGTACTTC.

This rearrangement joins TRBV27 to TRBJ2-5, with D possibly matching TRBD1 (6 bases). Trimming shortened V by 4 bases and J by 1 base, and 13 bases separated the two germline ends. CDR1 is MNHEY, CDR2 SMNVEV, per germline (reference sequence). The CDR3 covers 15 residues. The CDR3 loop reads CASSSNRVGQETQYF. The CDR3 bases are TGTGCCAGCAGTTCCAACAGGGTAGGCCAAGAGACCCAGTACTTC.

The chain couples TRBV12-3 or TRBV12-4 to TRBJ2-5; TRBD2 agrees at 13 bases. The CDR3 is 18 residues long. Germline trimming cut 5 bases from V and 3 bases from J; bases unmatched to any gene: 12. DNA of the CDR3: TGTGCCAGCAGTACCGAGACTAGCGGGAGGAGCTATGAAGAGACCCAGTACTTC. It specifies CASSTETSGRSYEETQYF.

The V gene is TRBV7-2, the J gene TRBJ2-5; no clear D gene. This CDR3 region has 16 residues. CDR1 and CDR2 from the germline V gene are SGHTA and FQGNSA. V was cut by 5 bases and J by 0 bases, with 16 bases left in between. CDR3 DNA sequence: TGTGCCAGCAGCCTTCTTCGGCGACTGTACCAAGAGACCCAGTACTTC. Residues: CASSLLRRLYQETQYF.

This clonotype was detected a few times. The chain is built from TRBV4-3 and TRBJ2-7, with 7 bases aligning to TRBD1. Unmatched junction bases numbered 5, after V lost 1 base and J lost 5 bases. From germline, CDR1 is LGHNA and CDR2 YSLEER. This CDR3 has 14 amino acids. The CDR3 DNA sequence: TGCGCCAGCAGCCAAGGGGACAGTAGCAACGAGCAGTACTTC. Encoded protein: CASSQGDSSNEQYF.

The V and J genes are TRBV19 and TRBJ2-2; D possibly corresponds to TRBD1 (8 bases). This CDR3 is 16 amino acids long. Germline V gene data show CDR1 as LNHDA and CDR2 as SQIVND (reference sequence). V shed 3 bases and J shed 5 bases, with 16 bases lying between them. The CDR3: CASSILTGEGTGELFF. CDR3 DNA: TGTGCCAGTAGTATCTTGACAGGGGAGGGAACCGGGGAGCTGTTTTTT.

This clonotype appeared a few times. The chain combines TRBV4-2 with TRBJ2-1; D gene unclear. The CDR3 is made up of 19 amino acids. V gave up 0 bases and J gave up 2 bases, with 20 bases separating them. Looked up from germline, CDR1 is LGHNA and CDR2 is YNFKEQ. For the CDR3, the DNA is TGTGCCAGCAGCCAAGATAGCAGTAGGACCACAGCCCCCTACAATGAGCAGTTCTTC. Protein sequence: CASSQDSSRTTAPYNEQFF.

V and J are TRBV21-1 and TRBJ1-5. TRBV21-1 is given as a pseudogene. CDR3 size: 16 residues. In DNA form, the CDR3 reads TGTGCCAGCAGCTCGAAGGCTGCCCTTAGCAATCAGCCCCAGCATTTT. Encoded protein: CASSSKAALSNQPQHF.

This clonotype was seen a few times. The CDR3 reads CASRTPVSYEQYF. Here the CDR3 DNA reads TGTGCCAGCAGGACTCCCGTTAGCTACGAGCAGTACTTC. V and J are TRBV7-2 and TRBJ2-7; D remains ambiguous. Between the trimmed V and J ends, which lost 6 bases and 3 bases, there was a span of 12 bases. Germline V gives CDR1 SGHTA, CDR2 FQGNSA. This CDR3 is 13 amino acids long.

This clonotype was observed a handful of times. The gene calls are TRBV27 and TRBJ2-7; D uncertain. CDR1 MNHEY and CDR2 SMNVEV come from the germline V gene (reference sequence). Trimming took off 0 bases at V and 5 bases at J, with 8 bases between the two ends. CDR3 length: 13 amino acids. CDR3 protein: CASSLSELDEQYF. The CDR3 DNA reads TGTGCCAGCAGTTTATCAGAACTCGACGAGCAGTACTTC.

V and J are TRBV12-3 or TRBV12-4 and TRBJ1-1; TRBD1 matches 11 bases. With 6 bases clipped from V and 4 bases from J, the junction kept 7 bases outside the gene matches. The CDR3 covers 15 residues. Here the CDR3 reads CASSNHGTGGTEAFF. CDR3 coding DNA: TGTGCCAGCAGCAATCACGGGACAGGGGGCACTGAAGCTTTCTTT.

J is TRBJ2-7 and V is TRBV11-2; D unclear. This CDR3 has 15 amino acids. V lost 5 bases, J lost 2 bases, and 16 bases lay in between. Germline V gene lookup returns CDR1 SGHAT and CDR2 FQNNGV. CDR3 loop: CASSPLPSGAYEQYF. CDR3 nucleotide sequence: TGTGCCAGCAGCCCGCTCCCCTCCGGAGCCTACGAGCAGTACTTC.

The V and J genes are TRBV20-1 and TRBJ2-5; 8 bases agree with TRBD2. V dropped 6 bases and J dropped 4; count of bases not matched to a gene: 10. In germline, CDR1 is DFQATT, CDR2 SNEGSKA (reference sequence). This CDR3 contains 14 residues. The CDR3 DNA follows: TGCAGTGCAACCGAGGGGACTAGGGGAGAGACCCAGTACTTC. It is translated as CSATEGTRGETQYF.

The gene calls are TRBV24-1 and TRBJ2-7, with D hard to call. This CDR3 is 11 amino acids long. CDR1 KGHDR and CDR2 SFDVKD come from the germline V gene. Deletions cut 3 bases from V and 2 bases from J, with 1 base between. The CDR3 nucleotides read TGTGCCACCAGTGATACCTACGAGCAGTACTTC. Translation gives CATSDTYEQYF.

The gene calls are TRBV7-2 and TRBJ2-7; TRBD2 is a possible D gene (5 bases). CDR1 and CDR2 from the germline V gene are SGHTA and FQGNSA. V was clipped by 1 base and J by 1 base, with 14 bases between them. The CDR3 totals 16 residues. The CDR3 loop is CASSLDLRRASYEQYF. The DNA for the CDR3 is TGTGCCAGCAGCTTAGACCTTCGGCGGGCTTCCTACGAGCAGTACTTC.

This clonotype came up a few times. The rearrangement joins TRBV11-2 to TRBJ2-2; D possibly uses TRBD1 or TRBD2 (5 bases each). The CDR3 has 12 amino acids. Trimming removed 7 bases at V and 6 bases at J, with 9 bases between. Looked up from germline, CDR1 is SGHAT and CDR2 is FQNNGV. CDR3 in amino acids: CASTGTAGELFF. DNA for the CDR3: TGTGCCAGCACAGGGACGGCCGGGGAGCTGTTTTTT.

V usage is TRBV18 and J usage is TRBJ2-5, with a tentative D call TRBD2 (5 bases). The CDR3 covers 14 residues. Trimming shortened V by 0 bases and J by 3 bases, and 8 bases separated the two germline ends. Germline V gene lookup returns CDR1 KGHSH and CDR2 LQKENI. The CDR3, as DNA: TGTGCCAGCTCACCACCCCTGCGGGAAGAGACCCAGTACTTC. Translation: CASSPPLREETQYF.

The CDR3 DNA sequence: TGTGCCACCAGTGATAGGAAGGGCCCGAACACCGGGGAGCTGTTTTTT. This codes for CATSDRKGPNTGELFF. The genes are TRBV24-1 and TRBJ2-2; no clear D gene. The CDR3 is made up of 16 amino acids. V was trimmed by 3 bases and J by 0 bases, leaving 10 bases between them. Germline CDR1 KGHDR, CDR2 SFDVKD.

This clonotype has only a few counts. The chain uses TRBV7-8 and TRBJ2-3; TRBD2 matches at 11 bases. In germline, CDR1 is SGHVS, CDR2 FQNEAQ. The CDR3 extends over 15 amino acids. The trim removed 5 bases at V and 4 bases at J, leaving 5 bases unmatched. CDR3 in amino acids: CASSPDSGRADTQYF. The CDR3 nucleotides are TGTGCCAGCAGCCCAGATAGCGGGAGGGCAGATACGCAGTATTTT.

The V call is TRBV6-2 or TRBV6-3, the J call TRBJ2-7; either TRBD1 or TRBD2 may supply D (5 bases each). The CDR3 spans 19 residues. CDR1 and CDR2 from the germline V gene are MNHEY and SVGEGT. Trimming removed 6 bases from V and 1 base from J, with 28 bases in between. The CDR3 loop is CASSQDTPTGAGISYEQYF. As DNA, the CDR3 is TGTGCCAGCAGCCAAGACACGCCGACCGGGGCGGGCATATCCTACGAGCAGTACTTC.

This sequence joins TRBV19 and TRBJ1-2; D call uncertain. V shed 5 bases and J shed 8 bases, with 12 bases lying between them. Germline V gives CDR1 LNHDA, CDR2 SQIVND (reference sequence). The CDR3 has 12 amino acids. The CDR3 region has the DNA TGTGCCAGTAGTGTGCCCTATCGGGGCTACACCTTC. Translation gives CASSVPYRGYTF.

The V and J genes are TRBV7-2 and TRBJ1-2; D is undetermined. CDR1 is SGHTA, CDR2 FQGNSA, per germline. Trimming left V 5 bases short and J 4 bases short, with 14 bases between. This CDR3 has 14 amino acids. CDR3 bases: TGTGCCAGCAGCCTGGCTAAGGTGGGCTATGGCTACACCTTC. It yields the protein CASSLAKVGYGYTF. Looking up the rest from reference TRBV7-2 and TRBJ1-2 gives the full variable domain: GAGVSQSPSNKVTEKGKDVELRCDPISGHTALYWYRQSLGQGLEFLIYFQGNSAPDKSGLPSDRFSAERTGGSVSTLTIQRTQQEDSAVYLCASSLAKVGYGYTFGSGTRLTVV.

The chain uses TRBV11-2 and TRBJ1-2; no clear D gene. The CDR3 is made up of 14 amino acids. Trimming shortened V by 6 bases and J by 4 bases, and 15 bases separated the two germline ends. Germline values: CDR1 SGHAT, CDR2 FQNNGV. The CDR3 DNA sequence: TGTGCCAGCAGGGCGATTGGGAGCGGCTATGGCTACACCTTC. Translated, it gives CASRAIGSGYGYTF.

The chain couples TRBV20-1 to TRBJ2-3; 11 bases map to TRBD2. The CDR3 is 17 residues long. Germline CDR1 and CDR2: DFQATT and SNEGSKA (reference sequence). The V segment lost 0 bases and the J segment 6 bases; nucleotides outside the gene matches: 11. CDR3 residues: CSARDRALAGVRDTQYF. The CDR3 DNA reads TGCAGTGCTAGAGATAGGGCACTAGCGGGAGTAAGGGATACGCAGTATTTT.

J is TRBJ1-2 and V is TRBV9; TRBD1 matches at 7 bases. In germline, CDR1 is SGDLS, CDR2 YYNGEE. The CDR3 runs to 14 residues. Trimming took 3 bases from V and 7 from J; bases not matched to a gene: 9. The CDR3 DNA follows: TGTGCCAGCAGCGCCGCCGGGACAGCTTGTGGCTACACCTTC. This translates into CASSAAGTACGYTF.

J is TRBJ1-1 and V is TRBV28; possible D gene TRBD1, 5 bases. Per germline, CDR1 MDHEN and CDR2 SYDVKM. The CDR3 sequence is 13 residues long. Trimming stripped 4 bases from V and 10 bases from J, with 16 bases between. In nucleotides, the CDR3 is TGTGCCAGCAGTTCGCCCCTCCATGGGGGAGCTTTCTTT. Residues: CASSSPLHGGAFF.

The CDR3 protein is CSASASPNNEQFF. In DNA, the CDR3 is TGCAGTGCTAGCGCCTCGCCCAACAATGAGCAGTTCTTC. This rearrangement joins TRBV20-1 to TRBJ2-1; D is unresolved. Germline CDR1 is DFQATT and CDR2 is SNEGSKA (reference sequence). The CDR3 totals 13 residues. Trimming stripped 3 bases from V and 5 bases from J, with 11 bases between.